This is a list of T cell receptor beta chains from one sample in a study of shared clonotypes between healthy human individuals. Only in-frame clones appear in the TCRdb table, and some are missing; sequencing was by immunoSEQ multiplex PCR. The sample gives fewer than 1.6 million clones, approximately 98.5% of which show up once; over 0.3% is in the top ten. Material: naive CD4+ T cells sorted from blood. Receptor source: a man younger than 40 in good health. Both conserved end residues are part of each CDR3. D genes are given only for firm matches. The size of a clone is reported for some rows only, either as once, few or many, or as a class for expanded clones.

CDR3 protein | CDR3 DNA | J gene | D gene | V gene | clone size
CASSYSTLNTEAFF | TGTGCCAGCAGTTACTCGACATTGAACACTGAAGCTTTCTTT | TRBJ1-1 | NA | TRBV6-5 | NA
CAISKTGGASTDTQYF | TGTGCCATCAGCAAAACAGGGGGCGCCAGCACAGATACGCAGTATTTT | TRBJ2-3 | TRBD1 | TRBV10-3 | once
CASSSRGGGYEQYF | TGTGCCAGCAGCTCGAGGGGCGGGGGATACGAGCAGTACTTC | TRBJ2-7 | TRBD2 | TRBV14 | NA
CASSSLAGDLTGELFF | TGTGCCAGCTCGTCCCTAGCGGGAGACCTCACCGGGGAGCTGTTTTTT | TRBJ2-2 | TRBD2 | TRBV18 | NA
CSATGTGYPGANVLTF | TGCAGCGCGACCGGGACAGGGTACCCTGGGGCCAACGTCCTGACTTTC | TRBJ2-6 | TRBD1 | TRBV29-1 | NA
CASSSSDRISTDTQYF | TGTGCCAGTAGTTCCTCGGACCGAATCTCCACAGATACGCAGTATTTT | TRBJ2-3 | NA | TRBV19 | NA
CASRLGRAGILQETQYF | TGTGCCAGCAGACTTGGTAGAGCGGGAATCCTCCAAGAGACCCAGTACTTC | TRBJ2-5 | TRBD2 | TRBV2 | NA
CASSLELAPIF | TGTGCCAGCAGCTTAGAACTAGCCCCCATCTTC | TRBJ2-1 | NA | TRBV11-2 | NA
CSANRADTQYF | TGCAGTGCAAATAGAGCAGATACGCAGTATTTT | TRBJ2-3 | NA | TRBV20-1 | NA
CASSQPRDIGTQPQHF | TGTGCCAGCAGTCAACCCCGGGACATCGGTACCCAGCCCCAGCATTTT | TRBJ1-5 | NA | TRBV28 | NA
CASSLLTSGGLGEQYF | TGTGCCAGCAGCTTATTAACTAGCGGGGGCCTTGGCGAGCAGTACTTC | TRBJ2-7 | TRBD2 | TRBV7-2 | NA
CASSGSNQPQHF | TGTGCCAGCAGTGGTAGCAATCAGCCCCAGCATTTT | TRBJ1-5 | NA | TRBV2 | NA
CASSVDGQDGYTF | TGTGCCAGCAGCGTAGATGGACAGGATGGCTACACCTTC | TRBJ1-2 | TRBD1 | TRBV5-4 | NA
CSGAEAGELFF | TGCAGCGGGGCGGAGGCCGGGGAGCTGTTTTTT | TRBJ2-2 | NA | TRBV29-1 | NA
CASSPAGDALEQYF | TGTGCCAGCAGCCCCGCGGGCGATGCCCTCGAGCAGTACTTC | TRBJ2-7 | NA | TRBV5-4 | NA
CASRQDRAPYEQYF | TGTGCCAGCAGACAAGACAGGGCCCCCTACGAGCAGTACTTC | TRBJ2-7 | TRBD1 | TRBV6-5 | NA
CAWLGVGETQYF | TGTGCCTGGCTTGGTGTGGGTGAGACCCAGTACTTC | TRBJ2-5 | NA | TRBV30 | NA
CSVIQSSSNYGYTF | TGCAGCGTTATACAGTCGTCTTCGAACTATGGCTACACCTTC | TRBJ1-2 | NA | TRBV29-1 | NA
CSVEITSGATETQYF | TGCAGCGTTGAAATAACCTCAGGGGCGACGGAGACCCAGTACTTC | TRBJ2-5 | NA | TRBV29-1 | NA
CASSRDRYQETQYF | TGTGCCAGCAGTCGGGACAGATACCAAGAGACCCAGTACTTC | TRBJ2-5 | TRBD1 | TRBV28 | NA
CASSINQETQYF | TGTGCCAGCAGCATTAACCAAGAGACCCAGTACTTC | TRBJ2-5 | NA | TRBV7-2 | NA
CASSLGDYEQYF | TGTGCCAGCAGCTTAGGGGACTACGAGCAGTACTTC | TRBJ2-7 | NA | TRBV7-9 | once
CASSLYDGVAGDYSDEQFF | TGCGCCAGCAGCTTGTATGACGGGGTAGCGGGAGACTATTCGGATGAGCAGTTCTTC | TRBJ2-1 | TRBD2 | TRBV5-1 | NA
CASSPLWTGTNTEAFF | TGTGCCAGCTCACCACTTTGGACAGGGACAAACACTGAAGCTTTCTTT | TRBJ1-1 | TRBD1 | TRBV18 | NA
CASSAGAGGPVVETQYF | TGTGCCAGCAGCGCGGGGGCGGGAGGGCCAGTGGTGGAGACCCAGTACTTC | TRBJ2-5 | TRBD2 | TRBV9 | NA
CASSVGAATNEKLFF | TGTGCCAGCAGCGTAGGGGCAGCAACTAATGAAAAACTGTTTTTT | TRBJ1-4 | NA | TRBV9 | NA
CASSLGWTSGINEQYF | TGTGCCAGCAGCTTGGGTTGGACTAGCGGGATCAACGAGCAGTACTTC | TRBJ2-7 | TRBD2 | TRBV5-4 | NA
CASSRRDGNGYTF | TGTGCCAGCAGCCGACGGGATGGCAATGGCTACACCTTC | TRBJ1-2 | NA | TRBV7-2 | NA
CASEGRGSKNIQYF | TGTGCCAGCGAAGGCAGGGGGTCCAAAAACATTCAGTACTTC | TRBJ2-4 | TRBD1 | TRBV7-2 | NA
CASSLGYSDTQYF | TGTGCCAGCAGCTTAGGGTATTCAGATACGCAGTATTTT | TRBJ2-3 | NA | TRBV7-6 | NA
CASSVRAPRGLGTEAFF | TGTGCCAGCAGCGTTAGAGCCCCCCGGGGTTTGGGCACTGAAGCTTTCTTT | TRBJ1-1 | NA | TRBV7-2 | NA
CSVANRTNEKLFF | TGCAGCGTTGCGAACCGAACTAATGAAAAACTGTTTTTT | TRBJ1-4 | NA | TRBV29-1 | NA
CASSHRQGMNTEAFF | TGTGCCAGCAGCCACCGACAGGGCATGAACACTGAAGCTTTCTTT | TRBJ1-1 | TRBD1 | TRBV14 | NA
CASSEVRETQYF | TGTGCCAGCAGTGAGGTTAGGGAGACCCAGTACTTC | TRBJ2-5 | NA | TRBV28 | NA
CASSLASTSVETQYF | TGTGCCAGCAGCTTAGCGTCCACTAGCGTAGAGACCCAGTACTTC | TRBJ2-5 | TRBD2 | TRBV7-9 | NA
CASSQVAGRTNTGELFF | TGTGCCAGCAGCCAAGTGGCAGGGCGGACGAACACCGGGGAGCTGTTTTTT | TRBJ2-2 | NA | TRBV4-2 | NA
CATRDNYGYTF | TGTGCCACCCGCGACAACTATGGCTACACCTTC | TRBJ1-2 | NA | TRBV6-6 | NA
CASSQEGQPQHF | TGTGCCAGCAGCCAAGAGGGACAGCCCCAGCATTTT | TRBJ1-5 | NA | TRBV4-2 | NA
CASSSYSYGIDEQFF | TGTGCCAGCAGCTCTTATAGCTACGGTATCGATGAGCAGTTCTTC | TRBJ2-1 | NA | TRBV14 | NA
CASSLVVSNVINTQYF | TGTGCCAGCAGCTTAGTAGTGTCTAACGTCATTAATACGCAGTATTTT | TRBJ2-3 | NA | TRBV11-2 | once
CATSRGRGTSGNTIYF | TGTGCCACCAGCAGGGGTCGGGGGACATCGGGAAACACCATATATTTT | TRBJ1-3 | NA | TRBV15 | NA
CASRGGRFARQPGEQYF | TGTGCCAGCAGAGGGGGGAGGTTTGCTCGACAACCAGGCGAGCAGTACTTC | TRBJ2-7 | NA | TRBV27 | NA
CASQGEGMNTEAFF | TGCGCCAGCCAAGGGGAGGGTATGAACACTGAAGCTTTCTTT | TRBJ1-1 | NA | TRBV5-1 | NA
CASSPRAWVLDTQYF | TGTGCCAGCTCACCACGGGCGTGGGTATTAGATACGCAGTATTTT | TRBJ2-3 | NA | TRBV18 | NA
CSASLETQYF | TGCAGTGCTAGTTTAGAGACCCAGTACTTC | TRBJ2-5 | NA | TRBV20-1 | NA
CASSVGVASYEQYF | TGTGCCAGCAGCGTAGGAGTGGCTTCCTACGAGCAGTACTTC | TRBJ2-7 | NA | TRBV9 | NA
CASSQLHDQGEAFF | TGTGCCAGCAGTCAACTACACGACCAGGGGGAGGCTTTCTTT | TRBJ1-1 | TRBD1 | TRBV6-4 | NA
CASRTKIYEQYF | TGTGCCAGCAGAACAAAAATCTACGAGCAGTACTTC | TRBJ2-7 | NA | TRBV28 | NA
CASSHPGIYGYTF | TGTGCCAGCAGCCACCCGGGGATCTATGGCTACACCTTC | TRBJ1-2 | NA | TRBV6-5 | NA
CASSGRFMGANVLTF | TGTGCCAGCAGTGGCCGCTTTATGGGGGCCAACGTCCTGACTTTC | TRBJ2-6 | NA | TRBV25-1 | NA
CASSQPPAGVLFF | TGTGCCAGCAGCCAACCGCCTGCGGGAGTTCTGTTCTTC | TRBJ2-1 | TRBD2 | TRBV7-3 | NA
CASSFFSNTDTQYF | TGTGCCAGCAGCTTTTTTAGTAACACAGATACGCAGTATTTT | TRBJ2-3 | NA | TRBV7-2 | NA
CASSFRGNEQFF | TGTGCCAGCAGCTTTCGCGGGAATGAGCAGTTCTTC | TRBJ2-1 | NA | TRBV7-9 | NA